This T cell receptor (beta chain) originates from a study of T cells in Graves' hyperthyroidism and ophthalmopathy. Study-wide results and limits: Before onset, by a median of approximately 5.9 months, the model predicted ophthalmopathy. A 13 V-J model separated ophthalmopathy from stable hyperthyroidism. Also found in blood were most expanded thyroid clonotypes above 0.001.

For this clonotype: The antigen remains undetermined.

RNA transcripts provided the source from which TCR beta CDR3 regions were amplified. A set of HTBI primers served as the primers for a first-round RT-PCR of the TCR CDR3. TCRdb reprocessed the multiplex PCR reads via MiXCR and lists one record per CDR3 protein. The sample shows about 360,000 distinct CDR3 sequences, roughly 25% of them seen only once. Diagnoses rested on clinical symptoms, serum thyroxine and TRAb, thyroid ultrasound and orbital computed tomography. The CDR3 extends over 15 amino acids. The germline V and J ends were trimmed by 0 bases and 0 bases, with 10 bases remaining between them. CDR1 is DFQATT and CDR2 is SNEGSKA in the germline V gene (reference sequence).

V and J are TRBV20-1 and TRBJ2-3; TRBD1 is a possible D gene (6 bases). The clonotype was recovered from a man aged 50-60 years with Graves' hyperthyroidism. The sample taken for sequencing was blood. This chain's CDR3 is CSARERDISTDTQYF. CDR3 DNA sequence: TGCAGTGCTAGAGAAAGGGACATAAGCACAGATACGCAGTATTTT.